This TCR beta chain was recovered during a study of blood T cell repertoires in COVID-19. Study at large: The study drew acute and convalescent COVID-19 samples from the United States, Italy and Spain.

The assay was immunoSEQ multiplex PCR, and TCRdb's table has in-frame clones only and misses some. The table includes fewer than 150,000 clones, around 90% detected once. Germline assignment: CDR1 SGHAT and CDR2 FQNNGV. The CDR3 sequence is 16 residues long. With V trimmed by 5 bases and J by 0 bases, 5 bases remained unmatched. This clonotype originated in a woman aged 50 to 60 with active or convalescent COVID-19. The chain is built from TRBV11-2 and TRBJ2-7; 12 bases align to TRBD2. Sample: peripheral blood. Here the CDR3 reads CASSLGLAGLSYEQYF. The CDR3 DNA reads TGTGCCAGCAGCCTCGGACTAGCGGGACTCTCCTACGAGCAGTACTTC.